This T cell receptor beta chain derives from a study of cytomegalovirus exposure and HLA in healthy donors (dated by TCRdb to about 2017). Study-level background: A later analysis indicated that the roughly 120 validation repertoires were generated on the platform also employed for the 600 to 750 repertoires of the first cohort. The aim of the study was to test whether cataloging public T cell receptors could identify signatures of past pathogen exposure. Along with the roughly 710-subject first cohort, a separate validation cohort of 120 different subjects was used. The study combined high-throughput TCR immunosequencing, statistical association of individual TCRs with disease status, and machine learning to predict cytomegalovirus infection status.

Cut back by 4 bases and 0 bases, the V and J ends lie 12 bases apart. Per the germline V gene (reference sequence), GTSNPN is the CDR1 and SVGIG is the CDR2. The CDR3 sequence holds 14 residues, the cysteine and phenylalanine included. Only CDR3 DNA is held: 42 bases, read in frame from base 1. The table lists this clone with a count of one. Its antigen target is currently unknown. Qualities for individual bases were not recorded, and no much larger clone is one base off. Libraries came from the immunoSEQ multiplex PCR assay. For the original study's pipeline: To diagnose cytomegalovirus status from the catalog of TCR beta chain sequences, a statistical classification framework was built. Imported from immuneACCESS, the table was reduced by TCRdb to in-frame sequences with V and J called. These copies leave out some clones; in studies compared against another copy, an unresolved V gene accounts for under half, and the cause of the remainder is not known. D and trimming come from the DNA, and the V and J calls and clone size come from that table. Present in this sample are about 310,000 clones, approximately 88% of which were seen just once. The biggest ten clones account for around 0.88% of the sample.

Donors formed part of the validation cohort, which comprised 120 or so subjects and was distinct from the first cohort of 670 or so subjects. Overall results and qualifications from the work: A later analysis had no HLA typing for the validation cohort, so co-occurrence there was scored across all 130 or so repertoires. In vitro tests confirmed that a few of the cytomegalovirus-associated TCR beta chains recognize cytomegalovirus antigens. Subsequent analysis determined that TCRs grouped into clusters in the first cohort also showed a tendency toward co-occurrence across the 130 or so validation repertoires, and approximately 94% of cluster scores exceeded 0. It was suggested by the authors that the approach could potentially be generalized to other disease states and immunological phenotypes. Across donors, most TCR sequences were observed very rarely, whereas some public TCRs were present in many individuals. The classifier was reported to diagnose cytomegalovirus status with high specificity and sensitivity in both the original and validation cohorts. The study gave a list of over 150 TCR beta chains associated with cytomegalovirus.

The sequenced sample consisted of PBMCs. The TCR comes from a man aged 25 to 45 in good health and CMV-seronegative. The chain is encoded by TRBV30 joined to TRBJ1-1, with a weak D call of TRBD1 (6 bases match). Here is the DNA: TGTGCCTGGACCGCCGGGACAATGAACACTGAAGCTTTCTTT. The translation is CAWTAGTMNTEAFF.